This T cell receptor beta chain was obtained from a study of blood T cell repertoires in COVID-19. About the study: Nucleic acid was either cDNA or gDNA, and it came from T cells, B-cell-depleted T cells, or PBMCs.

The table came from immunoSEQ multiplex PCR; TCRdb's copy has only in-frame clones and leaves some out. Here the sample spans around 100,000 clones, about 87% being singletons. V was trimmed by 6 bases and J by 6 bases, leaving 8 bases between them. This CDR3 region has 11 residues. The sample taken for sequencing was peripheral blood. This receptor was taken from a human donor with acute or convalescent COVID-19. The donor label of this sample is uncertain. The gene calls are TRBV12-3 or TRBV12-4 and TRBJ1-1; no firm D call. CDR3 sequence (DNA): TGTGCCAGCAGGGCCAACGCTGAAGCTTTCTTT. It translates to CASRANAEAFF.